These T cell receptor beta chains were read from a single sample in a study of radiotherapy plus CTLA-4 blockade in lung cancer. Libraries were prepared by immunoSEQ multiplex PCR; TCRdb keeps only in-frame clonotypes and omits some of them. Of fewer than 95,000 clones in the sample, approximately 83% were seen once. Sample: peripheral blood, taken from a patient treated with radiotherapy plus ipilimumab. These receptors originate from a human donor with non-small cell lung cancer who had stable disease on radiotherapy plus ipilimumab. Each CDR3 is given with its conserved first and last residue. A D gene is named only where the DNA matches it firmly. Clone size is shown for a subset of rows, as once, few, many or a class of expanded clone.

>TRBJ1-5|TRBV23-1|.|.
TGCGCCAGCACCGAAAAGGGGAATGGTTATAGCAATCAGCCCCAGCATTTT
CASTEKGNGYSNQPQHF
>TRBJ1-2|TRBV9|TRBD1|once
TGTGCCAGCAGCGGAGGGGACAGGGGGATCTATGGCTACACCTTC
CASSGGDRGIYGYTF
>TRBJ2-3|TRBV18|.|.
TGTGCCAGCTCACTATCCCTAGCGAGTCGCACAGATACGCAGTATTTT
CASSLSLASRTDTQYF
>TRBJ1-2|TRBV11-2|.|few
TGTGCCAGCAGCATGGGGGTTGGGGCGGCGAATGGCTACACCTTC
CASSMGVGAANGYTF
>TRBJ2-3|TRBV29-1|.|.
TGCAGCGTTGAAGATCAGGCGTCGGCAGATACGCAGTATTTT
CSVEDQASADTQYF
>TRBJ2-7|TRBV7-9|.|.
TGTGCCAGCAGCTCCTTAGACAGATACGAGCAGTACTTC
CASSSLDRYEQYF
>TRBJ2-1|TRBV6-1|.|.
TGTGCCAGCAGTGAATATGCCGACAATGAGCAGTTCTTC
CASSEYADNEQFF
>TRBJ2-3|TRBV11-2|.|.
TGTGCCTCCAGGGGAAGGGGTACAGATACGCAGTATTTT
CASRGRGTDTQYF
>TRBJ2-7|TRBV7-9|.|.
TGTGCCAGCAGCTTAGTAGGGAAATCCTACGAGCAGTACTTC
CASSLVGKSYEQYF
>TRBJ2-1|TRBV27|.|once
TGTGCCAGCAGTTTAGGTCAGGGCTACAGCAATGAGCAGTTCTTC
CASSLGQGYSNEQFF
>TRBJ1-6|TRBV6-5|TRBD1|few
TGTGCCAGCAGTTACCGGGACAGTAATTCACCCCTCCACTTT
CASSYRDSNSPLHF
>TRBJ2-7|TRBV4-1|TRBD1|.
TGCGCCAGCAGCCAAGGCCAGGGGGCTTTCGAGCAGTACTTC
CASSQGQGAFEQYF
>TRBJ1-1|TRBV18|.|.
TGTGCCAGCTCACAAAGCTATGACACTCCCGTGAACACTGAAGCTTTCTTT
CASSQSYDTPVNTEAFF
>TRBJ2-2|TRBV7-7|.|once
TGTGCCAGCAGCTTAGGTGCCAGGGCTGACACCGGGGAGCTGTTTTTT
CASSLGARADTGELFF
>TRBJ1-1|TRBV18|.|.
TGTGCCAGCTCACCACCGGAAGGGCGGAGATCTGAAGCTTTCTTT
CASSPPEGRRSEAFF
>TRBJ2-5|TRBV7-9|TRBD2|.
TGTGCCAGCAGGGAACAACGGGGGGGCCCGTCGGATGAGACCCAGTACTTC
CASREQRGGPSDETQYF
>TRBJ2-3|TRBV6-4|.|.
TGTGCCAGCAGGAAGCGGTTGGGTATAGATACGCAGTATTTT
CASRKRLGIDTQYF
>TRBJ1-2|TRBV10-3|.|.
TGTGCCATCAGTGAGTCGGGGCCGATCTATGGCTACACCTTC
CAISESGPIYGYTF
>TRBJ1-1|TRBV7-2|.|.
TGTGCCAGCAGCTTAGGGACATTGAACACTGAAGCTTTCTTT
CASSLGTLNTEAFF
>TRBJ2-1|TRBV6-4|TRBD2|few
TGTGCCAGCAGTGGACTAGCGAGCAGCTCCTACAATGAGCAGTTCTTC
CASSGLASSSYNEQFF
>TRBJ2-1|TRBV5-6|TRBD1|.
TGTGCCAGCAGCTTAACCGGACAGGTCAATGAGCAGTTCTTC
CASSLTGQVNEQFF
>TRBJ2-2|TRBV6-6|.|.
TGTGCCAGCAAGGTTAAGGGTGCCGGGGAGCTGTTTTTT
CASKVKGAGELFF
>TRBJ2-7|TRBV6-1|TRBD2|.
TGTGCCAGCAGGGCCCTAGCGGGAGACCCCTACGAGCAGTACTTC
CASRALAGDPYEQYF
>TRBJ2-7|TRBV6-5|TRBD1|.
TGTGCCAGCCGGGACAGGGGCTACGAGCAGTACTTC
CASRDRGYEQYF
>TRBJ1-1|TRBV7-2|.|once
TGTGCCAGCAGCTTAGGAATACGGCCGAACACTGAAGCTTTCTTT
CASSLGIRPNTEAFF
>TRBJ2-1|TRBV5-1|.|.
TGCGCCAGCAGCTTGGTGCCGAATGAGCAGTTCTTC
CASSLVPNEQFF
>TRBJ2-1|TRBV5-1|TRBD2|.
TGCGCCAGCAAGAAAGAAGCGGGGGGTGATGAGCAGTTCTTC
CASKKEAGGDEQFF